Listed here is a single T cell receptor beta chain. The antigen is undetermined. This PCR relied on a set of 60 Vbeta primers and 13 Jbeta primers. Clones were sequenced by immunoSEQ multiplex PCR, and TCRdb holds only the in-frame ones, with some missing. The table lists approximately 80,000 clones, approximately 78% of them singletons. The sample is drawn from a study of cytomegalovirus exposure and HLA in healthy donors. Trimming took off 0 bases at V and 4 bases at J, with 13 bases between the two ends. Per germline, CDR1 LNHNV and CDR2 YYDKDF (reference sequence). This CDR3 has 17 residues. Notes on the study in general: The authors confirmed in vitro that a few CMV-associated chains were specific for CMV antigens.

Sequenced sample: PBMCs. The chain has TRBV15 and TRBJ2-6; D is possibly TRBD1 (5 bases). The source of this sequence is a male donor in good health and CMV-seropositive. The CDR3 here is CATSRDAAGKGANVLTF. The DNA of the CDR3 is TGTGCCACCAGCAGAGATGCCGCAGGGAAGGGGGCCAACGTCCTGACTTTC. Full variable domain (missing parts from reference TRBV15 and TRBJ2-6): DAMVIQNPRYQVTQFGKPVTLSCSQTLNHNVMYWYQQKSSQAPKLLFHYYDKDFNNEADTPDNFQSRRPNTSFCFLDIRSPGLGDTAMYLCATSRDAAGKGANVLTFGAGSRLTVL.